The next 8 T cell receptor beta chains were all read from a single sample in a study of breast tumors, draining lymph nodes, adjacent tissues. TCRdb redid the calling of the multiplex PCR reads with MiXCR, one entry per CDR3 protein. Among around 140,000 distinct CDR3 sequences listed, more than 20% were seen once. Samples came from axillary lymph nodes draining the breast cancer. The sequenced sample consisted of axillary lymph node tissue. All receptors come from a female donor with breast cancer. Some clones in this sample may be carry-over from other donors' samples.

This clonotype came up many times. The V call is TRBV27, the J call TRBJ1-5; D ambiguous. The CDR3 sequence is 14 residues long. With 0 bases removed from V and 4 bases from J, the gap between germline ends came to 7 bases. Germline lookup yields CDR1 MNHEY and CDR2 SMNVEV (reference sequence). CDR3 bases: TGTGCCAGCAGTTTATCCAGAGGGAATCAGCCCCAGCATTTT. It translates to CASSLSRGNQPQHF.

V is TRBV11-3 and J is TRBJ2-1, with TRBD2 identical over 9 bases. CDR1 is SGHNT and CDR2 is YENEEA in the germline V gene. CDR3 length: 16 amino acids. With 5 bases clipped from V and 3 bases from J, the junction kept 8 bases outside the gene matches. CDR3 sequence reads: CASSVLAGEYYNEQFF. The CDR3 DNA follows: TGTGCCAGCAGCGTTTTAGCGGGAGAGTACTACAATGAGCAGTTCTTC.

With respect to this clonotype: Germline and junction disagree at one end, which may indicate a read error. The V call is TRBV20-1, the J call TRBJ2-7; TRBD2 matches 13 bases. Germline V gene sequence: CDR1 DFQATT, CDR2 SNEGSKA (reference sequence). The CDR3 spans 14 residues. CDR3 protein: CSARGLAGVYEQYF. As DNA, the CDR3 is TGCAGTGCCAGAGGACTAGCGGGAGTCTACGAGCAGTACTTC.

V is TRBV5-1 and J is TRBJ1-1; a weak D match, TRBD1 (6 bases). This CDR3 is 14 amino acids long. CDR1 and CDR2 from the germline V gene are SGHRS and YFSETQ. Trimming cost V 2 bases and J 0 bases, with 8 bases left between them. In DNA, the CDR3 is TGCGCCAGCAGCTTTGACAGGATGAACACTGAAGCTTTCTTT. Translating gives CASSFDRMNTEAFF.

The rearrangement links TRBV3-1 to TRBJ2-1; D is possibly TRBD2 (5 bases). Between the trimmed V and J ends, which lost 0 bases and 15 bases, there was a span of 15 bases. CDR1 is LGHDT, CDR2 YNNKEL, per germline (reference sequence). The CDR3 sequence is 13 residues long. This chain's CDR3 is CASSQDGGTMGFF. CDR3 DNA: TGTGCCAGCAGCCAAGATGGAGGAACCATGGGGTTCTTC.

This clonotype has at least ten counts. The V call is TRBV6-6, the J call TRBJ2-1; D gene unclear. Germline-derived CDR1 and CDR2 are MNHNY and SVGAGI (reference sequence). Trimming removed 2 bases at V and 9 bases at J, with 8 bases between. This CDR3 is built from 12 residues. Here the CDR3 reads CASSYREIEQFF. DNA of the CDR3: TGTGCCAGCAGTTACCGAGAAATTGAGCAGTTCTTC.

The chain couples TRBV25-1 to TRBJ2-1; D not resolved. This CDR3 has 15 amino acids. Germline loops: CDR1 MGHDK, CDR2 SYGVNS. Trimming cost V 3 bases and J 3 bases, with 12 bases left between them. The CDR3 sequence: CASSDLGSDYNEQFF. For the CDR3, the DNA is TGTGCCAGCAGTGATTTAGGCAGCGACTACAATGAGCAGTTCTTC. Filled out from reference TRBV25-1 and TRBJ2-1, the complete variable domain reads EADIYQTPRYLVIGTGKKITLECSQTMGHDKMYWYQQDPGMELHLIHYSYGVNSTEKGDLSSESTVSRIRTEHFPLTLESARPSHTSQYLCASSDLGSDYNEQFFGPGTRLTVL.

DNA for the CDR3: TGCAGTGCTAGCGTCGAGACAGCCAAAAACATTCAGTACTTC. It codes for CSASVETAKNIQYF. The V gene is TRBV20-1, the J gene TRBJ2-4; D unclear. CDR1 is DFQATT, CDR2 SNEGSKA, per germline (reference sequence). V was trimmed by 3 bases and J by 0 bases, leaving 9 bases between them. CDR3 length: 14 amino acids.